These 14 T cell receptor beta chains originate from one sample sequenced in a study of blood T cell repertoires in COVID-19. This table comes from immunoSEQ multiplex PCR, and its TCRdb copy is limited to in-frame clones, with some not included. The sample holds 70,000 to 95,000 clones, 70% to 90% seen once. What was sequenced was peripheral blood. Receptor source: a man aged 45-65 years with COVID-19, enrolled during active disease.

This clone was seen only once. The genes are TRBV9 and TRBJ1-6; 9 bases match TRBD1. The J segment lost 7 bases and the V segment lost 7 bases, leaving 6 bases of the junction unmatched. The CDR3 is 14 amino acids. CDR1 and CDR2 (germline): SGDLS, YYNGEE. CDR3 DNA sequence: TGTGCCAGCGGACCCGGGACAGGGAATTCACCCCTCCACTTT. It is translated as CASGPGTGNSPLHF.

The table lists this clone with a few counts. The V and J genes are TRBV10-3 and TRBJ1-1; possible D gene TRBD1, 6 bases. The CDR3 runs to 12 residues. The germline gives CDR1 ENHRY, CDR2 SYGVKD. V lost 10 bases and J 5 bases, leaving 14 bases between the germline ends. CDR3 amino acids: CATQKGDTEAFF. In nucleotides, the CDR3 is TGTGCCACACAGAAGGGGGATACTGAAGCTTTCTTT.

V usage is TRBV30 and J usage is TRBJ1-1; no clear D. Per the germline V gene, CDR1 is GTSNPN and CDR2 is SVGIG (reference sequence). The CDR3 totals 15 residues. Trimming left V 3 bases short and J 3 bases short, with 17 bases between. Here the CDR3 reads CAWSKLSGWDTEAFF. The CDR3 DNA is TGTGCCTGGAGCAAATTGTCAGGCTGGGACACTGAAGCTTTCTTT. The whole variable domain, filled in from reference TRBV30 and TRBJ1-1, reads SQTIHQWPATLVQPVGSPLSLECTVEGTSNPNLYWYRQAAGRGLQLLFYSVGIGQISSEVPQNLSASRPQDRQFILSSKKLLLSDSGFYLCAWSKLSGWDTEAFFGQGTRLTVV.

The CDR3 is CAISESGSAGEQYF. CDR3 bases: TGTGCCATCAGTGAGTCGGGGTCAGCGGGCGAGCAGTACTTC. The rearrangement links TRBV10-3 to TRBJ2-7; perhaps TRBD2 as D (6 bases). Trimming took 0 bases from V and 6 from J, leaving 12 bases between them. Germline loops: CDR1 ENHRY, CDR2 SYGVKD. The CDR3 runs 14 residues.

J is TRBJ2-3 and V is TRBV5-1; 16 bases match TRBD2. Trimming cost V 4 bases and J 5 bases; bases outside gene matches: 7. The CDR3 is 17 residues long. Germline CDR1 and CDR2: SGHRS and YFSETQ. The CDR3 DNA sequence: TGCGCCAGCAGCGACGGGACTAGCGGGGGGGCCATAGATACGCAGTATTTT. Its translation: CASSDGTSGGAIDTQYF.

J is TRBJ2-5 and V is TRBV2, with TRBD1 matching 9 bases. The length of the CDR3 is 16 residues. Germline V CDR1 and CDR2: SNHLY, FYNNEI. Losses at the gene ends were 6 bases for V and 3 bases for J; bases not matched to a gene: 11. CDR3 nucleotides: TGTGCCAGCAGGGACTGGACAGGGGATGGAGAAGAGACCCAGTACTTC. It yields the protein CASRDWTGDGEETQYF.

V usage is TRBV6-5 and J usage is TRBJ1-5; 7 bases agree with TRBD1. The V gene's germline CDR1 is MNHEY and CDR2 SVGAGI. CDR3 size: 15 residues. Trimming took 6 bases from V and 6 from J; bases not matched to a gene: 11. The CDR3 nucleotides are TGTGCCAGCAGGCGAACAGGGGTGGGGAGTCAGCCCCAGCATTTT. As protein: CASRRTGVGSQPQHF.

The chain is built from TRBV3-1 (or the pseudogene TRBV3-2) and TRBJ1-1, with D tentatively TRBD1 (5 bases). V dropped 3 bases and J dropped 1 base, with 9 bases sitting between them. From germline, CDR1 is LGHDT and CDR2 YNNKEL (reference sequence). This CDR3 region has 14 residues. This CDR3 is CASSHRGGNTEAFF. The CDR3 DNA sequence: TGTGCCAGCAGCCATAGGGGAGGGAACACTGAAGCTTTCTTT.

The genes are TRBV4-2 and TRBJ1-1; 10 nucleotides line up with TRBD1. Germline lookup yields CDR1 LGHNA and CDR2 YNFKEQ. V trimming: 4 bases; J trimming: 5 bases; junction bases outside the gene matches: 13. CDR3 length equals 17 residues. CDR3 sequence: CASSLSEDRGKGTEAFF. The DNA of the CDR3 is TGTGCCAGCAGCCTGAGTGAGGACAGGGGGAAGGGGACTGAAGCTTTCTTT.

In this sample, this clone turned up once. The rearrangement uses TRBV4-1 and TRBJ1-3; 7 positions match TRBD1. There are 17 residues in the CDR3. The ends lost 1 base at V and 0 bases at J; junction bases unmatched: 6. Germline loops: CDR1 MGHRA, CDR2 YSYEKL. The chain's CDR3 is CASSQGGQGVSGNTIYF. The DNA of the CDR3 is TGCGCCAGCAGCCAAGGTGGGCAGGGGGTCTCTGGAAACACCATATATTTT.

The chain carries TRBV18 and TRBJ1-5, with a tentative D call TRBD1 (6 bases). The germline gives CDR1 KGHSH, CDR2 LQKENI. The CDR3 consists of 14 residues. V lost 6 bases to trimming and J lost 3 bases, with 12 bases between them. Written as DNA, the CDR3 is TGTGCCAGCTCTCTAGGACAGAACAATCAGCCCCAGCATTTT. Translated: CASSLGQNNQPQHF.

This chain links TRBV18 with TRBJ2-5; TRBD1 is a possible D gene (6 bases). Trimming shortened V by 3 bases and J by 0 bases, and 8 bases separated the two germline ends. Germline loops: CDR1 KGHSH, CDR2 LQKENI. This CDR3 is 14 amino acids long. The CDR3 is CASSPGQYQETQYF. CDR3 DNA sequence: TGTGCCAGCTCACCCGGACAGTACCAAGAGACCCAGTACTTC.

This clone is deemed medium-sized (0.01 to 0.1%). This chain joins TRBV19 and TRBJ1-5, with 7 nucleotides matching TRBD1. V lost 3 bases, J lost 1 base, and 6 bases stayed unmatched. CDR1 and CDR2 from the germline V gene are LNHDA and SQIVND (reference sequence). There are 16 residues in the CDR3. The CDR3 loop reads CASSINRGSSNQPQHF. The DNA of the CDR3 is TGTGCCAGTAGTATTAACAGGGGTTCGAGCAATCAGCCCCAGCATTTT.

The table lists this clone with a count of one. The chain carries TRBV30 and TRBJ2-7; TRBD1 is a possible D gene (5 bases). The ends were cut back, 0 bases at V and 3 bases at J, with 9 bases in the middle. Per the germline V gene, CDR1 is GTSNPN and CDR2 is SVGIG (reference sequence). This CDR3 is 13 amino acids long. Here the CDR3 reads CAWSVRVGYEQYF. CDR3 nucleotide sequence: TGTGCCTGGAGTGTCAGGGTGGGCTACGAGCAGTACTTC.